The rows below give T cell receptor beta chains drawn from one sample of a study of identifying expanded T cells in peripheral blood. Produced via immunoSEQ multiplex PCR; TCRdb's table is partial and in-frame only. The profile shows some 120,000 clones, roughly 84% of them singletons. The specimen sequenced was blood. Receptors were obtained from a person aged 18-69 years in good health. Both conserved end residues are part of each CDR3. The D gene is left open where the match is weak.

D gene	V gene	J gene	CDR3 protein	CDR3 DNA
.	TRBV5-7	TRBJ2-7	CASSSSATWEQYF	TGTGCCAGCAGCTCCTCGGCGACGTGGGAGCAGTACTTC
.	TRBV21-1	TRBJ2-7	CASSKQEGRRFPTYEQYF	TGTGCCAGCAGCAAACAAGAAGGCAGACGATTTCCAACCTACGAGCAGTACTTC
.	TRBV7-2	TRBJ2-7	CASSLVAVSSYEQYF	TGTGCCAGCAGCTTAGTGGCCGTTAGCTCCTACGAGCAGTACTTC
.	TRBV27	TRBJ2-7	CASRPSDSYEQYF	TGTGCCAGCAGACCCTCGGACAGCTACGAGCAGTACTTC
.	TRBV29-1	TRBJ1-2	CSVFGTDGYGYTF	TGCAGCGTCTTTGGGACGGACGGCTATGGCTACACCTTC
TRBD1	TRBV2	TRBJ2-7	CASSGRTGPYEQYF	TGTGCCAGCAGTGGAAGGACAGGCCCCTACGAGCAGTACTTC
.	TRBV27	TRBJ1-3	CASSLRGTGNTIYF	TGTGCCAGCAGTTTACGGGGGACGGGAAACACCATATATTTT
.	TRBV2	TRBJ2-5	CASRGGSLETQYF	TGTGCCAGTAGAGGAGGTTCTCTGGAGACCCAGTACTTC
.	TRBV18	TRBJ2-2	CASSPYAAGELFF	TGTGCCAGCTCCCCTTACGCGGCGGGGGAGCTGTTTTTT
.	TRBV7-8	TRBJ1-1	CASSLASLGFMNTEAFF	TGTGCCAGCAGCTTAGCTTCCCTGGGCTTCATGAACACTGAAGCTTTCTTT
.	TRBV18	TRBJ2-7	CASSRGQTAYEQYF	TGTGCCAGCTCACGCGGACAGACCGCCTACGAGCAGTACTTC
.	TRBV11-2	TRBJ2-1	CASSLDSHNEQFF	TGTGCCAGCAGCTTAGACAGTCACAATGAGCAGTTCTTC
.	TRBV28	TRBJ1-1	CASSLGGRFTEAFF	TGTGCCAGCAGTTTAGGAGGCCGATTCACTGAAGCTTTCTTT
TRBD1	TRBV18	TRBJ1-4	CASSPYSFGTGSEKLFF	TGTGCCAGCTCACCATATTCTTTCGGGACAGGGAGTGAAAAACTGTTTTTT
.	TRBV11-2	TRBJ1-6	CASSVETYNSPLHF	TGTGCCAGCAGCGTGGAGACTTATAATTCACCCCTCCACTTT